This TCR beta chain was retrieved from a study of identifying expanded T cells in peripheral blood. Of note for this clone: Antigen: not known.

The protocol was immunoSEQ multiplex PCR, while the TCRdb copy is restricted to in-frame clones and leaves out a portion. The sample carries around 95,000 clones, approximately 88% recorded once. No infections or other immune events were documented during collection. General study points: Clone count variance between approximately two-week samples rose with total template count. Technical replicates showed around 1.2 changed clones; approximately 2 weeks roughly 18; four weeks 19.

The CDR3 consists of 17 residues. Unmatched junction bases numbered 16, after V lost 5 bases and J lost 4 bases. From germline, CDR1 is SGHVS and CDR2 FNYEAQ. The specimen was blood. The V call is TRBV7-6, the J call TRBJ1-2, with 7 bases identical to TRBD1. This clonotype was sampled from a person aged 18 to 70 in good health. CDR3 in amino acids: CASSDGEGAPNGYGYTF. The CDR3 nucleotides are TGTGCCAGCAGCGACGGAGAGGGGGCGCCTAACGGCTATGGCTACACCTTC.